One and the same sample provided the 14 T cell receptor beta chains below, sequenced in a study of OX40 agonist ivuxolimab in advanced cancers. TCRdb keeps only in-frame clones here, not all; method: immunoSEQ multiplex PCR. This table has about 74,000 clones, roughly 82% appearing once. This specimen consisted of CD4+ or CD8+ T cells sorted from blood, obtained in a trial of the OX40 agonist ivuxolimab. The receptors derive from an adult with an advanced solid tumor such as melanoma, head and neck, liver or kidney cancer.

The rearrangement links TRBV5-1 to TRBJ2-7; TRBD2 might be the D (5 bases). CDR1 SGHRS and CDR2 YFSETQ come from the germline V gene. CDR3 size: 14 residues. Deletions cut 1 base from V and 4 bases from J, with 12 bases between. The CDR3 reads CASSLSGLNYEQYF. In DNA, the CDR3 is TGCGCCAGCAGCTTGTCAGGACTCAATTACGAGCAGTACTTC.

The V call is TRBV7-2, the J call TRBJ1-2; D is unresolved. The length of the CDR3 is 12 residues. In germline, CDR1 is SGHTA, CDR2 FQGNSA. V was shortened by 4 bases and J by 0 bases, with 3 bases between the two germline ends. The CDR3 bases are TGTGCCAGCAGCTCATCTAACTATGGCTACACCTTC. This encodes CASSSSNYGYTF.

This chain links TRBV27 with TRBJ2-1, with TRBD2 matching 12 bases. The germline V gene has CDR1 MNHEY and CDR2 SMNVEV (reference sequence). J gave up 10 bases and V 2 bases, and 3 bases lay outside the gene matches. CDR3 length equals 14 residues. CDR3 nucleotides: TGTGCCAGCAGTTTAGAGCTAGCGGGGGGGGAGCAGTTCTTC. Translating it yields CASSLELAGGEQFF.

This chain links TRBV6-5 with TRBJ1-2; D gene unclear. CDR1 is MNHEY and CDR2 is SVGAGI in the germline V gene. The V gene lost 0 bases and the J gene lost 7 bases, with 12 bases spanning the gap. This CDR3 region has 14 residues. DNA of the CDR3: TGTGCCAGCAGTTACTCGAGGAGGGCAACTGGCTACACCTTC. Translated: CASSYSRRATGYTF.

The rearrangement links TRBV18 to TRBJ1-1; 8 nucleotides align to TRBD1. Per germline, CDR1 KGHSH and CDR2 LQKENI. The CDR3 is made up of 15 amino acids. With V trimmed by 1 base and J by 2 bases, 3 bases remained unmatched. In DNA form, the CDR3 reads TGTGCCAGCTCACCACGGCAGGGGGCAAACACTGAAGCTTTCTTT. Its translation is CASSPRQGANTEAFF.

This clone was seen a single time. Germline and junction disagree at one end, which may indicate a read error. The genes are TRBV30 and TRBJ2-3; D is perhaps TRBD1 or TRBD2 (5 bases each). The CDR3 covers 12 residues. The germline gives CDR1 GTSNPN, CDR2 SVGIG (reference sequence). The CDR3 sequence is CAWSVLGPMLDF. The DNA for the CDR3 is TGTGCCTGGAGTGTTTTGGGACCCATGTTGGATTTT.

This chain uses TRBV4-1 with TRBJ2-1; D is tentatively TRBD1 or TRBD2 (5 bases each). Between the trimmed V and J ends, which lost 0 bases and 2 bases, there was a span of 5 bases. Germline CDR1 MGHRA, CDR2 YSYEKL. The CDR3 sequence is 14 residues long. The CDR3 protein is CASSQEGAYNEQFF. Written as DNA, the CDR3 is TGCGCCAGCAGCCAAGAGGGGGCCTACAATGAGCAGTTCTTC.

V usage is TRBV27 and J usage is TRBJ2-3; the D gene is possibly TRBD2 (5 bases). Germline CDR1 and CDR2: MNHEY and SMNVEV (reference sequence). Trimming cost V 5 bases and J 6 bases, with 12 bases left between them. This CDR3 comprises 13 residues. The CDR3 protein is CASSVVSGDTQYF. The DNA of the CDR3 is TGTGCCAGCAGTGTGGTCTCGGGGGATACGCAGTATTTT.

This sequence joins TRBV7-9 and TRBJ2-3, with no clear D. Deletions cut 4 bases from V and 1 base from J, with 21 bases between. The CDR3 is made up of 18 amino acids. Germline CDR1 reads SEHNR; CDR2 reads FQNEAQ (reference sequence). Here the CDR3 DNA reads TGTGCCAGCAGCTCCCGCTCAGGCGGCTCGGGTGGCACAGATACGCAGTATTTT. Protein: CASSSRSGGSGGTDTQYF.

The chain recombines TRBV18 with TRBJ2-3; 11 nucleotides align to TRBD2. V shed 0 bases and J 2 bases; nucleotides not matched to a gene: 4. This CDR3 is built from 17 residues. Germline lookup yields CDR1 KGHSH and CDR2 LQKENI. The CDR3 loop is CASSPPGGLAVTDTQYF. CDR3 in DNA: TGTGCCAGCTCACCACCAGGGGGACTAGCGGTCACAGATACGCAGTATTTT.

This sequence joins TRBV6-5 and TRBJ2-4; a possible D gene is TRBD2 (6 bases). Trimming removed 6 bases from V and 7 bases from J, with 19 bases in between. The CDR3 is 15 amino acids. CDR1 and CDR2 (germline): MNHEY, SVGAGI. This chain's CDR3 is CASSGLGGAGNIQYF. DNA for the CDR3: TGTGCCAGCAGCGGCCTTGGAGGGGCTGGCAACATTCAGTACTTC.

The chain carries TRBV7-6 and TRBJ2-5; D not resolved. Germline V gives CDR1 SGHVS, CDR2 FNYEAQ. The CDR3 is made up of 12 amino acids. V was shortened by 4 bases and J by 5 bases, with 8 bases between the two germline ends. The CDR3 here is CASSSPGETQYF. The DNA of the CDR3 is TGTGCCAGCAGCTCGCCAGGCGAGACCCAGTACTTC. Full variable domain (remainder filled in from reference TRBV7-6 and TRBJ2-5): GAGVSQSPRYKVTKRGQDVALRCDPISGHVSLYWYRQALGQGPEFLTYFNYEAQQDKSGLPNDRFSAERPEGSISTLTIQRTEQRDSAMYRCASSSPGETQYFGPGTRLLVL.

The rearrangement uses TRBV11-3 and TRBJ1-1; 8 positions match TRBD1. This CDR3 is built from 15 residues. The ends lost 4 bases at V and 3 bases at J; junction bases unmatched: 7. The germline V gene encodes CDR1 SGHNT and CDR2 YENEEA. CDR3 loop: CASSYTGGEDTEAFF. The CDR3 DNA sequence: TGTGCCAGCAGCTACACAGGGGGGGAGGACACTGAAGCTTTCTTT.

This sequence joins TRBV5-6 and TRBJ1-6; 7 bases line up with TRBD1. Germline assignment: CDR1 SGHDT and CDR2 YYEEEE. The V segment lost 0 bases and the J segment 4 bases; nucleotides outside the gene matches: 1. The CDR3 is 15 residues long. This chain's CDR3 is CASSLDRGYNSPLHF. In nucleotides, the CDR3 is TGTGCCAGCAGCTTGGACAGGGGATATAATTCACCCCTCCACTTT.